This T cell receptor (beta chain) was identified in a study of T cell responses to AZD1222 COVID-19 vaccine. Study-level points and caveats: Baseline seropositives among AZD1222 recipients totaled only six or seven.

Regarding this clone: The antigen remains unidentified.

Trimming left V 0 bases short and J 8 bases short, with 11 bases between. Germline V gene data show CDR1 as SNHLY and CDR2 as FYNNEI. The CDR3 spans 14 residues. Sequenced by immunoSEQ multiplex PCR; TCRdb stores in-frame clones only, minus some. The table shows under 200,000 clones, with more than 75% occurring only once. The clonotype was recovered from an adult who received the AZD1222 COVID-19 vaccine. The sample here was peripheral blood, taken 28 days after the second AZD1222 dose. The chain joins TRBV2 to TRBJ1-5, with unresolved D. CDR3 in amino acids: CASSEAWVQEPQHF. CDR3 nucleotide sequence: TGTGCCAGCAGTGAAGCTTGGGTTCAGGAGCCCCAGCATTTT.